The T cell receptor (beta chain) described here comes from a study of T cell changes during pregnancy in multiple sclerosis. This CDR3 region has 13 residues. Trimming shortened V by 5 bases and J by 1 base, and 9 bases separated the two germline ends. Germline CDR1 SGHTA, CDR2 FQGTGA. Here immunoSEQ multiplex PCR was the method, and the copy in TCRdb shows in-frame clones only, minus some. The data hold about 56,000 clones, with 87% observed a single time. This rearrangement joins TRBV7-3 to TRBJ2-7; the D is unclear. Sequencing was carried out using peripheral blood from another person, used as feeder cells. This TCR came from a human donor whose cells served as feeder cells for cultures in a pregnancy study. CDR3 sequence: CASSLGPSYEQYF. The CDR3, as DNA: TGTGCCAGCAGCCTAGGGCCATCCTACGAGCAGTACTTC.